The entry that follows covers one TCR beta chain sequence. The antigen it binds to is not known. One base away there is no much larger clone; base qualities are not given. The data stem from a study of blood T cells in healthy people across ages (dated by TCRdb to between 2014 and 2016). Describing the broader study: In model experiments, template switching captured roughly one uniquely barcoded TCR beta cDNA molecule for every two T cells. The donors were split into four age groups: young (average around 17 years), middle-aged (nearly 40), aged (more than 55) and long-lived (approximately 80). Using the same blood draw, the study looked at two additional independent replicas of 1 million unique cDNA reads for two donors, one aged 18 to 30 and the other aged 80 or older. To avoid experimental bias, donors of different ages were spread randomly across the sequencing lanes. Using deep sequencing normalized with unique cDNA molecular identifiers, the study measured how TCR beta repertoire diversity changes with age. The investigation overall reported the following: As age increased, observed TCR beta diversity per million T cells dropped in a roughly linear way, and a significant reduction was already evident by age 40. Bulk unsorted PBMC profiling prevented conclusive comparison of naive and antigen-experienced compartments. Compared with the aged group, the long-lived group had more naive CD4+ T cells, fewer expanded clones and increased TCR diversity, suggesting age selection. Estimates of total diversity based on one million sequenced T cells were regarded as lower bounds and as underestimates. Observed TCR beta diversity correlated strongly with the percentage of naive T cells measured by flow cytometry. Because the CMV infection status of the donors was unknown, age-related changes in expanded clonotypes may potentially have been confounded.

According to the germline V gene, CDR1 reads SGHVT and CDR2 reads SQSDAQ. The CDR3 holds 18 amino acids from the cysteine to the phenylalanine. CDR3 DNA only is kept here, 54 bases in frame from base 1. Here V drops 4 bases and J drops 1 base, and the junction holds 8 bases not matched to any gene. Systemically healthy Caucasian individuals from Russia, 35 to 50 in total and aged about 6 to 95 years, were included as donors. Roughly 11 milliliters of peripheral blood were drawn from each donor into EDTA-treated Vacutainer tubes. Ficoll-Paque density-gradient centrifugation was used to isolate PBMCs, with at least 6.5 million per sample. Trizol reagent was used to extract total RNA from PBMCs, with at least 6 micrograms per sample. For every donor, flow cytometry on a PBMC aliquot measured the percentage of naive CD45RAhigh/CD27high T cells. Libraries came from 5' RACE. These reads were obtained on an Illumina HiSeq 2500. A second about 7 to 12 cycle PCR used a sample-barcoded 5' primer and a J-beta primer mix. A template-switch 5' adaptor carrying 12 random nucleotides introduced a unique molecular identifier onto each TCR beta cDNA molecule. At least 2.5 million CDR3-containing paired-end reads were obtained from each sample. The Mint cDNA synthesis kit, primed by a TRBC-specific oligonucleotide, was used to synthesize first-strand cDNA from all RNA. Following uracil-DNA glycosylase treatment, a first 18-cycle PCR with universal primers M1SS and BC2_uni_R was performed on all cDNA. The authors' pipeline ran thus. For normalization, 1 million high-quality reads, each with a distinct molecular identifier, were randomly selected from each sample. Reads with shared molecular identifiers were discarded instead of being binned into consensus sequences. MiTCR, with a Q25 quality threshold and the strictest error-elimination algorithm, was used for CDR3 identification, clonotype clustering and error correction. Lower-bound total TCR beta diversity was estimated with a nonparametric unseen species model using Euler transformation. The public sequencing data were trimmed at Q25 with fastp and processed into clonotypes with MiXCR by TCRdb, which kept only in-frame beta chains. CDR3 protein duplicates are merged, each entry listing the most common genes and DNA. For this entry, the V and J calls and clone size follow TCRdb and not the study's own pipeline. Across this sample there are more than 800,000 distinct CDR3 sequences, with 35% to 50% seen only once. Under 20% of the sample rests with the top ten.

The chain couples TRBV7-4 to TRBJ2-6; TRBD1 lines up with 9 middle nucleotides. The sequenced sample was blood. The sequence was obtained from an older woman in good health. CDR3 region: CASSSFGQGISGANVLTF. Read as DNA, the sequence is TGTGCCAGCAGCTCGTTTGGACAGGGGATATCTGGGGCCAACGTCCTGACTTTC. Supplemented by the reference TRBV7-4 and TRBJ2-6 proteins around the CDR3, the complete variable domain is GAGVSQSPRYKVAKRGRDVALRCDSISGHVTLYWYRQTLGQGSEVLTYSQSDAQRDKSGRPSGRFSAERPERSVSTLKIQRTEQGDSAVYLCASSSFGQGISGANVLTFGAGSRLTVL.